This T cell receptor beta chain stems from a study of control samples from healthy donors and cancer patients (dated by TCRdb to 2018 to 2020). Library method: the immunoSEQ multiplex PCR assay. The table comes from immuneACCESS by way of TCRdb, which keeps in-frame sequences with V and J called. Part of the clones is missing from these tables; in studies checked, under half for an unresolved V gene and the rest for unknown reasons. Within this sample are 100,000 to 120,000 clones, with 88% of them counted one time only. Of the sample, roughly 4% falls within the top ten clones. The CDR3 has 15 amino acids, counting the end cysteine and phenylalanine. Only the CDR3 part of the read is kept: 45 bases, read in frame from the first base. V drops 2 bases and J drops 4 bases, leaving 14 bases in between. CDR1 and CDR2 (LGHDT, YNNKEL) derive from the germline V gene (reference sequence). Concerning this clone: Its antigen specificity is not known. Nothing much larger sits one base from this clone, and base qualities are not available.

This receptor chain uses TRBV3-1 (or the pseudogene TRBV3-2) and TRBJ1-1; too little of a D gene remains to name it. The specimen was PBMCs. The TCR sequence derives from a woman aged 55-69 years with lung cancer. The nucleotides are TGTGCCAGCAGCCAAAACCCGCGGGGTACCACTGAAGCTTTCTTT. It is translated as CASSQNPRGTTEAFF.